The 26 T cell receptor beta chains below all came from one sample that was sequenced in a study of T cell repertoires in ileal Crohn's disease (dated 2019 in TCRdb). Libraries came from the immunoSEQ multiplex PCR assay. TCRdb's version of the immuneACCESS table is confined to in-frame rearrangements and falls short of the full clone set. An unresolved V gene accounts for under half of the shortfall where checked; the remainder is of unknown origin. In this sample the table shows several thousand clones, 90% to 95% of which occur a single time. The top ten constitute over 1.5% of the sample. Sequencing was performed on ileal tissue. The receptors were gathered from an adult with Crohn's disease.

This clone has only one observation. V and J are TRBV29-1 and TRBJ2-7; 7 bases line up with TRBD2. This CDR3 is built from 16 residues. V lost 0 bases to trimming and J lost 3 bases; unmatched junction nucleotides: 11. CDR1 and CDR2 (germline): SQVTM, ANQGSEA. The CDR3 region has the DNA TGCAGCGTTGAAGACCGACGCGGGGGAATGGGCTACGAGCAGTACTTC. It encodes CSVEDRRGGMGYEQYF.

This sequence joins TRBV23-1 and TRBJ2-6, with D uncertain. TRBV23-1 is an open reading frame whose function is uncertain. The germline V and J ends were trimmed by 0 bases and 0 bases, with 9 bases remaining between them. CDR3 length equals 17 residues. CDR3 in amino acids: CASSQSVGYSGANVLTF. The CDR3 DNA is TGCGCCAGCAGTCAATCTGTCGGTTACTCTGGGGCCAACGTCCTGACTTTC.

The chain has TRBV5-5 and TRBJ1-1, with D possibly being TRBD1 (6 bases). Deletions cut 2 bases from V and 3 bases from J, with 11 bases between. Per the germline V gene, CDR1 is SGHKS and CDR2 is YYEKEE (reference sequence). The CDR3 length is 14 residues. This chain's CDR3 is CASSFRGADTEAFF. DNA of the CDR3: TGTGCCAGCAGCTTCCGGGGGGCTGACACTGAAGCTTTCTTT.

The CDR3 region has the DNA TGTGCCAGTAGCCCCCCGCGTGGACAGGGCTATGGCTACACCTTC. Protein sequence: CASSPPRGQGYGYTF. V and J are TRBV19 and TRBJ1-2; 8 nucleotides match TRBD1. CDR1 and CDR2 from the germline V gene are LNHDA and SQIVND (reference sequence). The CDR3 spans 15 residues. J was trimmed by 4 bases and V by 6 bases; bases with no gene match: 10.

The chain recombines TRBV29-1 with TRBJ1-2, with D perhaps matching TRBD1 (5 bases). V was shortened by 3 bases and J by 3 bases, with 8 bases between the two germline ends. From germline, CDR1 is SQVTM and CDR2 ANQGSEA. This CDR3 has 12 amino acids. The CDR3 DNA sequence: TGCAGCGTTGATGCAGGGTACTATGGCTACACCTTC. Amino acid sequence: CSVDAGYYGYTF.

V usage is TRBV6-1 and J usage is TRBJ2-3; perhaps TRBD2 as D (5 bases). In germline, CDR1 is MNHNS, CDR2 SASEGT. Trimming took 7 bases from V and 1 from J, leaving 9 bases between them. CDR3 length: 13 residues. Here the CDR3 reads CASKASRTDTQYF. CDR3 DNA sequence: TGTGCCAGCAAGGCTAGCCGCACAGATACGCAGTATTTT.

The chain recombines TRBV7-8 with TRBJ2-1; 10 bases line up with TRBD2. Unmatched junction bases numbered 6, after V lost 1 base and J lost 3 bases. CDR3 length equals 17 residues. From germline, CDR1 is SGHVS and CDR2 FQNEAQ. CDR3 sequence: CASSLGRLAGVYNEQFF. The CDR3 bases are TGTGCCAGCAGCTTAGGCCGCCTAGCGGGAGTCTACAATGAGCAGTTCTTC.

The chain has TRBV7-2 and TRBJ2-3; TRBD2 matches 11 bases. Germline assignment: CDR1 SGHTA and CDR2 FQGNSA. The CDR3 length is 15 residues. V was clipped by 5 bases and J by 4 bases; unmatched bases: 5. The chain's CDR3 is CASSITSGRSDTQYF. The CDR3 coding sequence is TGTGCCAGCAGCATTACTAGCGGGAGATCAGATACGCAGTATTTT. The whole variable domain, remainder taken from reference TRBV7-2 and TRBJ2-3, is GAGVSQSPSNKVTEKGKDVELRCDPISGHTALYWYRQSLGQGLEFLIYFQGNSAPDKSGLPSDRFSAERTGGSVSTLTIQRTQQEDSAVYLCASSITSGRSDTQYFGPGTRLTVL.

The rearrangement joins TRBV9 to TRBJ2-7; 8 bases map to TRBD1. V lost 3 bases and J lost 4; bases outside the gene matches: 6. Germline V lookup: CDR1 SGDLS, CDR2 YYNGEE. CDR3 length: 14 residues. CDR3 sequence: CASSAQGEDYEQYF. The DNA for the CDR3 is TGTGCCAGCAGCGCACAGGGGGAGGATTACGAGCAGTACTTC.

The chain carries TRBV10-1 and TRBJ2-1; 10 nucleotides align to TRBD2. The CDR3 totals 15 residues. CDR1 is WNHNN and CDR2 is SYGVQD in the germline V gene (reference sequence). With 8 bases clipped from V and 7 bases from J, the junction kept 11 bases outside the gene matches. CDR3 sequence (DNA): TGCGCCAGCGCCCTTAGGACTAGCGGTCGGAATGAGCAGTTCTTC. Translating it yields CASALRTSGRNEQFF.

CDR3 bases: TGCGCCAGCAGCGAGCCGGACAGGGGGCCCACCTTC. This codes for CASSEPDRGPTF. The chain has TRBV5-1 and TRBJ1-2; 11 bases are shared with TRBD1. The CDR3 spans 12 residues. The ends lost 4 bases at V and 13 bases at J; junction bases unmatched: 6. In germline, CDR1 is SGHRS, CDR2 YFSETQ.

The J gene is TRBJ2-1, the V gene TRBV19, with 11 bases matching TRBD2. V shed 4 bases and J 0 bases; nucleotides not matched to a gene: 11. CDR1 and CDR2 from the germline V gene are LNHDA and SQIVND (reference sequence). This CDR3 region has 19 residues. The CDR3 reads CASSTHSFTSGSSYNEQFF. CDR3 DNA: TGTGCCAGTAGTACACACTCGTTCACTAGCGGGAGCTCCTACAATGAGCAGTTCTTC. The variable domain in full, with the rest retrieved from reference TRBV19 and TRBJ2-1, is DGGITQSPKYLFRKEGQNVTLSCEQNLNHDAMYWYRQDPGQGLRLIYYSQIVNDFQKGDIAEGYSVSREKKESFPLTVTSAQKNPTAFYLCASSTHSFTSGSSYNEQFFGPGTRLTVL.

This clone came up once. The J gene is TRBJ2-7, the V gene TRBV11-2; D call uncertain. The CDR3 extends over 11 amino acids. The ends were cut back, 5 bases at V and 3 bases at J, with 5 bases in the middle. Germline V gene lookup returns CDR1 SGHAT and CDR2 FQNNGV. CDR3 bases: TGTGCCAGCAGCAACTACTACGAGCAGTACTTC. Its translation: CASSNYYEQYF.

J is TRBJ2-1 and V is TRBV27; 12 bases are shared with TRBD2. The germline V gene encodes CDR1 MNHEY and CDR2 SMNVEV (reference sequence). Trimming took 6 bases from V and 8 from J; bases not matched to a gene: 8. The length of the CDR3 is 15 residues. The CDR3 DNA reads TGTGCCAGCAGCCTCCTAGCGGGAGGGCCCGATGAGCAGTTCTTC. Protein sequence: CASSLLAGGPDEQFF.

This clone was detected a few times. This chain connects TRBV6-6 to TRBJ1-1; D is unresolved. Germline V lookup: CDR1 MNHNY, CDR2 SVGAGI (reference sequence). V gave up 6 bases and J gave up 4 bases, with 3 bases separating them. The CDR3 covers 10 residues. The CDR3 bases are TGTGCCAGCAGCCTCACTGAAGCTTTCTTT. Its translation: CASSLTEAFF.

The rearrangement uses TRBV7-9 and TRBJ2-1; possibly TRBD2 for D (6 bases). The germline V gene has CDR1 SEHNR and CDR2 FQNEAQ (reference sequence). V was shortened by 4 bases and J by 0 bases, with 7 bases between the two germline ends. The CDR3 is 14 residues long. In DNA, the CDR3 is TGTGCCAGCAGCTCCGGGAGCTCCTACAATGAGCAGTTCTTC. It yields the protein CASSSGSSYNEQFF. Complete variable domain (other parts from reference TRBV7-9 and TRBJ2-1): DTGVSQNPRHKITKRGQNVTFRCDPISEHNRLYWYRQTLGQGPEFLTYFQNEAQLEKSRLLSDRFSAERPKGSFSTLEIQRTEQGDSAMYLCASSSGSSYNEQFFGPGTRLTVL.

The chain is built from TRBV30 and TRBJ2-3, with D hard to call. V shed 0 bases and J shed 7 bases, with 5 bases lying between them. The CDR3 length is 11 residues. Germline values: CDR1 GTSNPN, CDR2 SVGIG (reference sequence). CDR3 sequence (DNA): TGTGCCTGGAGTGTACCTAATACGCAGTATTTT. The encoded protein is CAWSVPNTQYF.

V usage is TRBV2 and J usage is TRBJ2-3; possible D gene TRBD1, 5 bases. V lost 5 bases and J lost 4, with 13 bases in between. Germline CDR1 SNHLY, CDR2 FYNNEI. CDR3 length: 14 residues. CDR3 nucleotides: TGTGCCAGCAGTTCCAGGATGGGGCCAGATACGCAGTATTTT. Translating it yields CASSSRMGPDTQYF.

This clone was counted once. The CDR3 nucleotides are TGTGCCAGCAGCAGAGGACTAGCGGGAGCGTCGTCCGGGGAGCTGTTTTTT. Protein sequence: CASSRGLAGASSGELFF. The V gene is TRBV5-4, the J gene TRBJ2-2; 13 nucleotides agree with TRBD2. V lost 4 bases and J lost 6; bases outside the gene matches: 9. The CDR3 runs 17 residues. Germline values: CDR1 SGHNT, CDR2 YYREEE (reference sequence).

The chain is built from TRBV28 and TRBJ1-5; 11 nucleotides line up with TRBD1. The CDR3 totals 16 residues. The germline V gene encodes CDR1 MDHEN and CDR2 SYDVKM. The trim removed 6 bases at V and 7 bases at J, leaving 11 bases unmatched. DNA for the CDR3: TGTGCCAGCAGGACCCAAGGACAGGGGGCATGGCAGCCCCAGCATTTT. Its protein product is CASRTQGQGAWQPQHF.

The chain has TRBV7-3 and TRBJ2-3; possible D gene TRBD2, 6 bases. In germline, CDR1 is SGHTA, CDR2 FQGTGA. CDR3 length: 15 residues. The V gene lost 1 base and the J gene lost 5 bases, with 13 bases spanning the gap. The CDR3 DNA is TGTGCCAGCAGCTTAATGGGCCCAGCGGGAGATACGCAGTATTTT. This encodes CASSLMGPAGDTQYF. The full variable domain, rest sourced from reference TRBV7-3 and TRBJ2-3, is GAGVSQTPSNKVTEKGKYVELRCDPISGHTALYWYRQSLGQGPEFLIYFQGTGAADDSGLPNDRFFAVRPEGSVSTLKIQRTERGDSAVYLCASSLMGPAGDTQYFGPGTRLTVL.

The chain couples TRBV7-3 to TRBJ1-2; 7 nucleotides match TRBD1. Germline V gene lookup returns CDR1 SGHTA and CDR2 FQGTGA. V shed 0 bases and J 6 bases; nucleotides not matched to a gene: 10. CDR3 length equals 16 residues. The CDR3 protein is CASSLTSGTGANGYTF. The CDR3 bases are TGTGCCAGCAGCTTAACGAGCGGAACAGGGGCTAATGGCTACACCTTC.

This chain joins TRBV2 and TRBJ1-1; D uncertain. This CDR3 has 11 residues. V shed 2 bases and J shed 9 bases, with 7 bases lying between them. Germline V CDR1 and CDR2: SNHLY, FYNNEI. CDR3 sequence: CASSERTQAFF. The CDR3 DNA sequence: TGTGCCAGCAGTGAAAGGACTCAAGCTTTCTTT. Full variable domain (missing parts from reference TRBV2 and TRBJ1-1): EPEVTQTPSHQVTQMGQEVILRCVPISNHLYFYWYRQILGQKVEFLVSFYNNEISEKSEIFDDQFSVERPDGSNFTLKIRSTKLEDSAMYFCASSERTQAFFGQGTRLTVV.

The J gene is TRBJ2-7, the V gene TRBV18, with 8 bases fitting TRBD1. The germline gives CDR1 KGHSH, CDR2 LQKENI. This CDR3 region has 14 residues. The V and J ends lost 3 bases and 5 bases, in that order; junction bases with no gene match: 6. DNA of the CDR3: TGTGCCAGCTCACCTGTCGGACAGGGACACGAGCAGTACTTC. This sequence encodes CASSPVGQGHEQYF.

This clone was seen only once. The chain recombines TRBV7-6 with TRBJ2-2; D not certain. The CDR3 is 13 residues long. The germline gives CDR1 SGHVS, CDR2 FNYEAQ. V gave up 2 bases and J gave up 7 bases, with 8 bases separating them. CDR3 amino acids: CASSLRRGGELFF. The CDR3 DNA reads TGTGCCAGCAGCTTACGCCGAGGCGGGGAGCTGTTTTTT.

The chain recombines TRBV11-3 with TRBJ1-5, with 7 bases lining up with TRBD1. Germline CDR1 SGHNT, CDR2 YENEEA. Trimming took 2 bases from V and 2 from J; bases not matched to a gene: 9. This CDR3 is built from 17 residues. The CDR3 DNA reads TGTGCCAGCAGCTTACCTGGACAGGTCAGAGGCAATCAGCCCCAGCATTTT. This translates into CASSLPGQVRGNQPQHF.